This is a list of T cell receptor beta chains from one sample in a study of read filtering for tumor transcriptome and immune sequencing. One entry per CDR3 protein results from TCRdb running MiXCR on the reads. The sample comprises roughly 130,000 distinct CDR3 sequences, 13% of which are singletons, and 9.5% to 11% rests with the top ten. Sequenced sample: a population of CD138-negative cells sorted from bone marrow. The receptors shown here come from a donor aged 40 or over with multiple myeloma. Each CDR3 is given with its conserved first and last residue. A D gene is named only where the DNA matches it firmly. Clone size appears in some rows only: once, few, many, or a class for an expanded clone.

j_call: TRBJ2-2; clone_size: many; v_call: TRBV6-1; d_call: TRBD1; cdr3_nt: TGTGCCAGCAGCTACCGGGACAGGGTTAACACCGGGGAGCTGTTTTTT; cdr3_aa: CASSYRDRVNTGELFF
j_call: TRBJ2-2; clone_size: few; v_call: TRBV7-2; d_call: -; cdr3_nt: TGTGCCAGCAGCTTATATACCCCTACCGGGGAGCTGTTTTTT; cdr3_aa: CASSLYTPTGELFF
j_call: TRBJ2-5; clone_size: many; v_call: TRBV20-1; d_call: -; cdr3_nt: TGCAGTGCTAGAGATATAGGCTTTAGGGAGACCCAGTACTTC; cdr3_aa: CSARDIGFRETQYF
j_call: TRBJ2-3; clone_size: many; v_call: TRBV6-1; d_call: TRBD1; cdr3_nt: TGTGCCAGCAGGGTTGACAGGGGGGTTGCAGATACGCAGTATTTT; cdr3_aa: CASRVDRGVADTQYF
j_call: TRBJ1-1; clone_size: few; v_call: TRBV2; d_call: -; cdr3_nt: TGTGCCAGCAGTGATCTTATGGGATCCGGCACTGAAGCTTTCTTT; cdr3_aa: CASSDLMGSGTEAFF
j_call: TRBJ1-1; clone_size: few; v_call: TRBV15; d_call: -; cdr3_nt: TGTGCCACCGCACCTCACAGAAACACTGAAGCTTTCTTT; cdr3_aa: CATAPHRNTEAFF
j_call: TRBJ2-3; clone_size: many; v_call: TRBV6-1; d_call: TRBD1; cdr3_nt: TGTGCCAGCAGGGGGGACAGGGGCCACACAGATACGCAGTATTTT; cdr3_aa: CASRGDRGHTDTQYF
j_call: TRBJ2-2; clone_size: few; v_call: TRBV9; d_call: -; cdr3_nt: TGTGCCAGCAGCGTAGCTGGACAGCCGAACACCGGGGAGCTGTTTTTT; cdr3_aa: CASSVAGQPNTGELFF
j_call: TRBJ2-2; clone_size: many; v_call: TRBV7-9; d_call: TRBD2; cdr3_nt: TGTGCCAGCAGCCCGACTAGCCCCGGGGAGCTGTTTTTT; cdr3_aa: CASSPTSPGELFF
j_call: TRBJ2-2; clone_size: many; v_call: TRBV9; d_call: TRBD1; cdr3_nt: TGTGCCAGCAGCGTAGGTGAGGGACAGGGGACCGGGGAGCTGTTTTTT; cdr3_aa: CASSVGEGQGTGELFF
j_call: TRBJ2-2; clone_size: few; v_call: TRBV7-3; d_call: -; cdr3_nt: TGTGCCAGCAGCTTAAGGCAGGGTTTCGGGGAGCTGTTTTTT; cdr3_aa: CASSLRQGFGELFF
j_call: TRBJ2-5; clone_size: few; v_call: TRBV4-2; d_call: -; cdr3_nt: TGTGCCAGCAGCCAAGTAGGACAGATTGAAGAGACCCAGTACTTC; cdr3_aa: CASSQVGQIEETQYF
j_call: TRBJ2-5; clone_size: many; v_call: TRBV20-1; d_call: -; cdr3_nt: TGCAGTGCTAGTAAACTTCAAGAGACCCAGTACTTC; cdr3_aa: CSASKLQETQYF
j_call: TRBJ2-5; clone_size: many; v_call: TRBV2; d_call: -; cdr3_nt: TGTGCCAGCAGTAGGGACAAAGAAGAGACCCAGTACTTC; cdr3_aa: CASSRDKEETQYF
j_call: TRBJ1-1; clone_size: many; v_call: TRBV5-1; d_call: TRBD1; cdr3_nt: TGCGCCAGCAGCCAGGGGGCTGTCCGCACTGAAGCTTTCTTT; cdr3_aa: CASSQGAVRTEAFF
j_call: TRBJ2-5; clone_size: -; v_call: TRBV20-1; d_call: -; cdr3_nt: TGCAGTGCTAGACATGAGACCCAGTACTTC; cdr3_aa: CSARHETQYF
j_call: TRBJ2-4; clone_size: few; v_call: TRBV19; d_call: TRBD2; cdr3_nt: TGTGCCAGTAGTGGTGCGGGAGGGCTAAATGGGCCGTACTTC; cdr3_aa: CASSGAGGLNGPYF
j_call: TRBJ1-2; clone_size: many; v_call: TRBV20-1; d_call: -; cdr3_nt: TGCAGTGCTAAGCTTAAGAGGGATAACTATGGCTACACCTTC; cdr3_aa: CSAKLKRDNYGYTF
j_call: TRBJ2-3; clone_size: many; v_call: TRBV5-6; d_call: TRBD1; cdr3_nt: TGTGCCAGCAGCTGGATGGGACAGGGCACAGATACGCAGTATTTT; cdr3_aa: CASSWMGQGTDTQYF
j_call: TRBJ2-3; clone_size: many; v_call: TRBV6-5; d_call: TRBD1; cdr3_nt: TGTGCCAGCAGTTACTCCGGACAGGGATGGGATACGCAGTATTTT; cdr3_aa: CASSYSGQGWDTQYF
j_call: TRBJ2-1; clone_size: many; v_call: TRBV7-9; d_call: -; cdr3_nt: TGTGCCAGCAGCCCCAAGAGACTTCACAATGAGCAGTTCTTC; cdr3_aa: CASSPKRLHNEQFF
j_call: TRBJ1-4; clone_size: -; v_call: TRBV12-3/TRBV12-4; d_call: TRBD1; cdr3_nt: TGTGCCAGCAGCGCCCGACAGGGCCCTGGGGAAAAACTGTTTTTT; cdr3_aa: CASSARQGPGEKLFF
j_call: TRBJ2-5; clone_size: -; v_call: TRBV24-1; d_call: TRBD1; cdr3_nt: TGTGCCACCAGTGATCGACAGGGACGAGAGACCCAGTACTTC; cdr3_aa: CATSDRQGRETQYF
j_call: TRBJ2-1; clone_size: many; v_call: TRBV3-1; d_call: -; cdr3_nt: TGTGCCAGCAGCCAAGAACGGGGGAATGCTTACAATGAGCAGTTCTTC; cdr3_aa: CASSQERGNAYNEQFF
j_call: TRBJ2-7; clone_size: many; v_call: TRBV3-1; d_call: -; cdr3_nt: TGTGCCAGCAGGAAAACCCAGACTGGTATCTACGAGCAGTACTTC; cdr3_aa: CASRKTQTGIYEQYF
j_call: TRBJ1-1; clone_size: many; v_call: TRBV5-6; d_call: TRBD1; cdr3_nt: TGTGCCAGCAGCTTGGTTTACAGGGGGGACACTGAAGCTTTCTTT; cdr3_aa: CASSLVYRGDTEAFF
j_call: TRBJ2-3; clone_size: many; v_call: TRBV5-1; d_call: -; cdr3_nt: TGCGCCAGCAGCTTGGGTAACAGGGGAGGAGATACGCAGTATTTT; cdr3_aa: CASSLGNRGGDTQYF
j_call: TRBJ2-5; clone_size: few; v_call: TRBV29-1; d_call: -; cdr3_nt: TGCAGCGTTGGCGCGCAGGTGGAGACCCAGTACTTC; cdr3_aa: CSVGAQVETQYF
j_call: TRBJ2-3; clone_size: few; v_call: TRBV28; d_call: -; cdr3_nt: TGTGCCAGCAGTTCCACTAGATACCATACGCAGTATTTT; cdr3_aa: CASSSTRYHTQYF
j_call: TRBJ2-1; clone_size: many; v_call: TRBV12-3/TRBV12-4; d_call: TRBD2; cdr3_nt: TGTGCCAGCAGTTCCCCGTCCCCACTAGCGGGTGGGGGTGAGCAGTTCTTC; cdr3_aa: CASSSPSPLAGGGEQFF
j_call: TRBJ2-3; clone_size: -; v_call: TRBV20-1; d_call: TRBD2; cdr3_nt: TGCAGTGCTAGAGCGGGACTAGCGGGAGGCGTTCAGTATTTT; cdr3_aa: CSARAGLAGGVQYF
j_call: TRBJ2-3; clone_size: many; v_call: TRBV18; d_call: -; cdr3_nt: TGTGCCAGCTCACCACCGGCGCCTCAGGGGAGGACAGATACGCAGTATTTT; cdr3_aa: CASSPPAPQGRTDTQYF
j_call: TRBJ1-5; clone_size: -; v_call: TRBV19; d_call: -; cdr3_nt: TGTGCCAGTAGTATAGATTGGGCAAGAGTCCAGCCCCAGCATTTT; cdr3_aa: CASSIDWARVQPQHF
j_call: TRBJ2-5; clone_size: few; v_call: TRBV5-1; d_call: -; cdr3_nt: TGCGCCAGCAGCTCGAGGATCCAGGGAGCGGAGACCCAGTACTTC; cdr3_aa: CASSSRIQGAETQYF
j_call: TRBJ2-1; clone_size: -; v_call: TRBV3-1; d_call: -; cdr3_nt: TGTGCCAGCAGCCAAGGGCGGGGTGAGCAGTTCTTC; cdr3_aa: CASSQGRGEQFF
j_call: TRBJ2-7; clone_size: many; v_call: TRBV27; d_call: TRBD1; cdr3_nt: TGTGCCAGCAGTTCCCAGGGGGCGACATCCTACGAGCAGTACTTC; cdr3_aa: CASSSQGATSYEQYF
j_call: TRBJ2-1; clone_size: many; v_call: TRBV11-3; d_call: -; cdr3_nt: TGTGCCAGCAGCCCGAACAGAGCATCCTACAATGAGCAGTTCTTC; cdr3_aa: CASSPNRASYNEQFF
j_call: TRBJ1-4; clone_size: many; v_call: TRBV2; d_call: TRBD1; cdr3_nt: TGTGCCACCCGGGGGACAGGGGGCCGCGATCGGAAACTGTTTTTT; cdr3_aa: CATRGTGGRDRKLFF
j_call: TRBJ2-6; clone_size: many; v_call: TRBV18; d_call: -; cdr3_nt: TGTGCCAGCTCATCAGGAGGGGGCGGTGGGGCCAACGTCCTGACTTTC; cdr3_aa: CASSSGGGGGANVLTF
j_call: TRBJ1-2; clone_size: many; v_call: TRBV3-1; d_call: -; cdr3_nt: TGTGCCAGCAGCCAGAGGACCGGTGACTATGGCTACACCTTC; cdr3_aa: CASSQRTGDYGYTF
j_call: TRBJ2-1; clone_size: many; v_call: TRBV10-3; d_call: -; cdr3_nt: TGTGCCATCAGAGGGTTGGGCTACAATGAGCAGTTCTTC; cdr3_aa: CAIRGLGYNEQFF
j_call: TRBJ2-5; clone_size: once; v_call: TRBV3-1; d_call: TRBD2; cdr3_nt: TGTGACAGCAGCCAAGAAGGTGCGGGGGAAGAGACCCAGTACTTC; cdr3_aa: CDSSQEGAGEETQYF
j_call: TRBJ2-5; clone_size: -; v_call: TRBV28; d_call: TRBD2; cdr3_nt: TGTGCCAGCAGTTTAAGTGGACTAGCGGGACAAGAGACCCAGTACTTC; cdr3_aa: CASSLSGLAGQETQYF
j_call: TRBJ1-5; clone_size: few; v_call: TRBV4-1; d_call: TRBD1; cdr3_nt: TGCGCCAGCAGCCAAGTAATAGGACAGGGGTGGCAGCCCCAGCATTTT; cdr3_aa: CASSQVIGQGWQPQHF
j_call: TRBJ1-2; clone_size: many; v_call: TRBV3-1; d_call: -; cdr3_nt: TGTGCCAGCAGCCAAAGGGACCGAACACATGCCTATGGCTACACCTTC; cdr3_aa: CASSQRDRTHAYGYTF
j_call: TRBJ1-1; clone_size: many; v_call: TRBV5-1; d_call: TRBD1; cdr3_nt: TGCGCCAGCAGCTTGGGACAGGGGGTCGATTTCTTT; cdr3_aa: CASSLGQGVDFF
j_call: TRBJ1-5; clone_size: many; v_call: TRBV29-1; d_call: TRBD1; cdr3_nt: TGCAGCGTTGCAAATCCGGGACAGGGGGTTAGGGCCCAGCATTTT; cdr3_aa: CSVANPGQGVRAQHF
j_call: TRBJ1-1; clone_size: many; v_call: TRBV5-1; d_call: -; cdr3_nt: TGCGCCAGCAGCTTGGCCGGGGCGAGGGGAGCTTTCTTT; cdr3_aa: CASSLAGARGAFF